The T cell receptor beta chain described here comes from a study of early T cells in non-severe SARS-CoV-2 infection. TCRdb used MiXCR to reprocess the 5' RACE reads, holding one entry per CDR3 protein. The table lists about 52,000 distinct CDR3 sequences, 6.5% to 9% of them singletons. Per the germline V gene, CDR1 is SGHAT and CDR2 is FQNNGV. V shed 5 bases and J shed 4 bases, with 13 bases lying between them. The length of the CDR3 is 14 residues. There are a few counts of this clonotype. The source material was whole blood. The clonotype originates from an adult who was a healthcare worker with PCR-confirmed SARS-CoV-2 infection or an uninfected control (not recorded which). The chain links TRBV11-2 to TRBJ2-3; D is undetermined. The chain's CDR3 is CASSPVGMADTQYF. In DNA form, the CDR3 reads TGTGCCAGCAGCCCCGTAGGGATGGCAGATACGCAGTATTTT.